This T cell receptor (beta chain) originates from a study of T cell changes during pregnancy in multiple sclerosis. The method was immunoSEQ multiplex PCR; TCRdb's version includes in-frame clones alone and lacks a portion of them. Here the sample spans some 100,000 clones, about 94% being singletons. The CDR3 runs to 14 residues. Trimming stripped 0 bases from V and 11 bases from J, with 17 bases between. CDR1 is SGHRS and CDR2 is YFSETQ in the germline V gene. This specimen was peripheral blood, taken before pregnancy. The J gene is TRBJ1-1, the V gene TRBV5-1; TRBD1 is a possible D gene (6 bases). This receptor was obtained from a female donor with multiple sclerosis, enrolled in a pregnancy study. The CDR3 coding sequence is TGCGCCAGCAGCTTGGGGCTCCCAGGGGTTTCCGCTTTCTTT. Protein: CASSLGLPGVSAFF.